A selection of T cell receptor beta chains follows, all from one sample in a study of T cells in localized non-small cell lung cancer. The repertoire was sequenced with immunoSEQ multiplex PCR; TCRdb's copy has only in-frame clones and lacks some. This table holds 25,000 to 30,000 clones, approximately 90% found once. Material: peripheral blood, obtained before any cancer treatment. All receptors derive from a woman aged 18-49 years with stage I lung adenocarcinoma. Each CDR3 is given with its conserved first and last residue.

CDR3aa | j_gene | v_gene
CASSPGDTDTQYF | TRBJ2-3 | TRBV6-6
CASSQDSISTDTQYF | TRBJ2-3 | TRBV4-1
CASSAPYQGCNYGYTF | TRBJ1-2 | TRBV6-4
CASSLVALQSNQPQHF | TRBJ1-5 | TRBV28
CASSYVLALGETQYF | TRBJ2-5 | TRBV6-5
CASSLRGENYGYTF | TRBJ1-2 | TRBV19
CASSHSSRPNNYGYTF | TRBJ1-2 | TRBV28
CASSLGLAESSYEQYF | TRBJ2-7 | TRBV5-4
CASRITGSYQPQHF | TRBJ1-5 | TRBV28
CASSYRGDTQYF | TRBJ2-3 | TRBV11-1
CASSLGPGITDTQYF | TRBJ2-3 | TRBV5-6
CASSPGLGPGGSYNEQFF | TRBJ2-1 | TRBV7-2
CASSLGQGNTEAFF | TRBJ1-1 | TRBV11-3
CASSTTSLAYEQYF | TRBJ2-7 | TRBV7-2
CASSLGQETQYF | TRBJ2-5 | TRBV5-1
CASSPGHPSTDTQYF | TRBJ2-3 | TRBV18
CASSPDRGDNEQFF | TRBJ2-1 | TRBV2
CASSLQPGVGQETQYF | TRBJ2-5 | TRBV4-1
CASSLAAGVANEQFF | TRBJ2-1 | TRBV7-8
CASSGSGRLYEQYF | TRBJ2-7 | TRBV25-1
CSVEDQSSGNTIYF | TRBJ1-3 | TRBV29-1
CATSRGWGNTIYF | TRBJ1-3 | TRBV15
CASSPRTGGPGYTF | TRBJ1-2 | TRBV7-9
CASSNRDRFRELFF | TRBJ2-2 | TRBV5-6
CASSHLRPGQVSGTGANVLTF | TRBJ2-6 | TRBV4-1
CSVEDWVYEQYF | TRBJ2-7 | TRBV29-1
CASSLRLTSYNEQFF | TRBJ2-1 | TRBV7-3
CASRITVNTEAFF | TRBJ1-1 | TRBV2
CASSSGRNQETQYF | TRBJ2-5 | TRBV7-9
CASSLAGGRWGNEQYF | TRBJ2-7 | TRBV7-2
CASSQVGQGGYGYTF | TRBJ1-2 | TRBV4-3
CSAVAGVHSTDTQYF | TRBJ2-3 | TRBV29-1
CATCWAGRDDTQYF | TRBJ2-3 | TRBV19
CASGLAGGSDTQYF | TRBJ2-3 | TRBV28
CSVVGAYEQYF | TRBJ2-7 | TRBV29-1
CASSELSLLGNTEAFF | TRBJ1-1 | TRBV2